The clone carrying this TCR beta chain has just a few counts. Its target is not known. The CDR3 extends over 15 amino acids. V was clipped by 10 bases and J by 4 bases, with 20 bases between them. Germline loops: CDR1 LNHDA, CDR2 SQIVND (reference sequence). This specimen comes from a study of sequential checkpoint blockade in melanoma. The wider study: Around 90 pretreatment tumor DNA samples were TCRβ immunosequenced.

Treatment meaning: randomized to nivolumab then ipilimumab (arm A) or the reverse (arm B). Findings and limits, study-wide: Clinical benefit was about 30 times likelier when tumor T-cell fraction and clonality increased.

Generated by immunoSEQ multiplex PCR, the TCRdb table keeps only in-frame clones and is missing some. The sample has approximately 5,000 clones, over 25% seen once. The source was tumor tissue (inferred from file names), collected from a patient given nivolumab and ipilimumab in sequence. This clonotype was obtained from a human donor with melanoma. The J gene is TRBJ1-3, the V gene TRBV19; maybe TRBD1 (5 bases). CDR3 sequence reads: CATERTGVKGNTIYF. CDR3 DNA: TGTGCCACTGAACGAACAGGCGTTAAGGGAAACACCATATATTTT.